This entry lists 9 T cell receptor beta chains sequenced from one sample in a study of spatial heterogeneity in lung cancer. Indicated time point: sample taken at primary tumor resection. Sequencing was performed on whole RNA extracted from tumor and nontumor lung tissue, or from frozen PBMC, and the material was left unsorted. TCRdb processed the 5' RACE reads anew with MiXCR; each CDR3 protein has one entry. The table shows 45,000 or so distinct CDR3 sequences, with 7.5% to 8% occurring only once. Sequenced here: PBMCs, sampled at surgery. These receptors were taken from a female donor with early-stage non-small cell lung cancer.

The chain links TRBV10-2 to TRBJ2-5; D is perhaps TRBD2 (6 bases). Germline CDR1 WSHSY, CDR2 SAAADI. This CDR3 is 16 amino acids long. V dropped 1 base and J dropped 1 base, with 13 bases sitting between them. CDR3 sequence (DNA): TGCGCCAGCAGTGAGTGGGATAGCGGAGCCCAAGAGACCCAGTACTTC. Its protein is CASSEWDSGAQETQYF.

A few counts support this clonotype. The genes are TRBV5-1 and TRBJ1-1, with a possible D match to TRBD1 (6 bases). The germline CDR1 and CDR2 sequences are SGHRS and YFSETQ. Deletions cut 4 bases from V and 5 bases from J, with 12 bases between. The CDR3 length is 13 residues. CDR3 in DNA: TGCGCCAGCAGCGAATGGACAGTTACTGAAGCTTTCTTT. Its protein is CASSEWTVTEAFF.

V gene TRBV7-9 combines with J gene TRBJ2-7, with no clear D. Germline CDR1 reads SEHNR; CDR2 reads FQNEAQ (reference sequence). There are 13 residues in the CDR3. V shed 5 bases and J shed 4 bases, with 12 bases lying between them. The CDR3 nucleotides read TGTGCCAGCAGCCCAGGATACGGTTACGAGCAGTACTTC. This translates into CASSPGYGYEQYF.

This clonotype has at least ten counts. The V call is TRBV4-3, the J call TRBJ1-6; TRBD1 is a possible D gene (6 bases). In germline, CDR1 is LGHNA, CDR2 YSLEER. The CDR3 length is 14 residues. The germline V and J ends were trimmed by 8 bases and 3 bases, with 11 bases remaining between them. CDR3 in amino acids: CASARDIYNSPLHF. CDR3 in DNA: TGCGCCAGCGCCCGGGACATCTATAATTCACCCCTCCACTTT.

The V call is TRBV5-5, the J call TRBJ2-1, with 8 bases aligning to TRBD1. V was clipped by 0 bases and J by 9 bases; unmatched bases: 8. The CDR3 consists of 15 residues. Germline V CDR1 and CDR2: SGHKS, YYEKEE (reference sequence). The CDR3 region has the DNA TGTGCCAGCAGCTTGGTGGGGCAGGGGGCAGGTGAGCAGTTCTTC. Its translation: CASSLVGQGAGEQFF.

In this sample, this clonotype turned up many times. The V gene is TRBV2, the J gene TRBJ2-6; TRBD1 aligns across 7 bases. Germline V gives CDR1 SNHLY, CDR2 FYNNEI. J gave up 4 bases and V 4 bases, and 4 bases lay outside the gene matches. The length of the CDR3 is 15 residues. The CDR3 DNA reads TGTGCCAGCAGTGGCAGGGGGTCCGGGGCCAACGTCCTGACTTTC. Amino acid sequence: CASSGRGSGANVLTF. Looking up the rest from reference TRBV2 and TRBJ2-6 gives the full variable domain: EPEVTQTPSHQVTQMGQEVILRCVPISNHLYFYWYRQILGQKVEFLVSFYNNEISEKSEIFDDQFSVERPDGSNFTLKIRSTKLEDSAMYFCASSGRGSGANVLTFGAGSRLTVL.

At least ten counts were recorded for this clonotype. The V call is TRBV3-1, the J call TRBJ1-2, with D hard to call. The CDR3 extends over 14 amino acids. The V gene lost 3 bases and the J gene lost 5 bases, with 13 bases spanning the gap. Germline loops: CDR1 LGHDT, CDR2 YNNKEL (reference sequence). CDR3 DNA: TGTGCCAGCAGCCAGGCGGGGAGCCATTATGGCTACACCTTC. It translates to CASSQAGSHYGYTF.

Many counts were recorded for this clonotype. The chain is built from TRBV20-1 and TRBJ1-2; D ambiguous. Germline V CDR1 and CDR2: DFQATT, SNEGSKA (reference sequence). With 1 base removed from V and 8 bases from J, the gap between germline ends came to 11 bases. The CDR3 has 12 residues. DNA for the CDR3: TGCAGTGCTAGAGTGGGCGGGAGAGGCTACACCTTC. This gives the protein CSARVGGRGYTF.

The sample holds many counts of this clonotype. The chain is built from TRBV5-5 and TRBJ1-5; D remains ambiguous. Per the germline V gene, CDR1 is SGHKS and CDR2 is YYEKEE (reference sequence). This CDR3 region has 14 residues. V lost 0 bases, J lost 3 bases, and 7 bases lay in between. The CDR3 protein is CASSLDWANQPQHF. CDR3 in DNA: TGTGCCAGCAGCTTGGATTGGGCCAATCAGCCCCAGCATTTT.